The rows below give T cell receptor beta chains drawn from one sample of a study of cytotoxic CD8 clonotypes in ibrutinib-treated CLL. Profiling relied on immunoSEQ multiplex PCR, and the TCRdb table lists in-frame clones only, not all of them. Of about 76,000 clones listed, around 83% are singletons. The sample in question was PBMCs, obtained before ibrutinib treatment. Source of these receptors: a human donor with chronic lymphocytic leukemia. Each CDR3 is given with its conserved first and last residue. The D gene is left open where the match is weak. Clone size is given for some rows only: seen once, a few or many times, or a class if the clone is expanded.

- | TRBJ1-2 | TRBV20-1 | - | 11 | CSAGGWYGYTF | TGCAGTGCTGGCGGCTGGTATGGCTACACCTTC
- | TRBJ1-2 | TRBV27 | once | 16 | CASSLRAGEVRYGYTF | TGTGCCAGCAGTTTAAGGGCAGGGGAAGTTCGGTACGGCTACACCTTC
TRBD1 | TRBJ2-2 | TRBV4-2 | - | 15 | CASSQAGTGTGELFF | TGTGCCAGCAGCCAAGCCGGGACAGGGACCGGGGAGCTGTTTTTT
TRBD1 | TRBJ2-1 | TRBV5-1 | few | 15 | CASSKQGDGYNEQFF | TGCGCCAGCAGCAAACAGGGGGATGGCTACAATGAGCAGTTCTTC
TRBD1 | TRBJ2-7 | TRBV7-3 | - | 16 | CASSLTGTGGSHEQYF | TGTGCCAGCAGCTTAACGGGAACAGGGGGTTCCCACGAGCAGTACTTC
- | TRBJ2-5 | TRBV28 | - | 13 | CASSPKRRETQYF | TGTGCCAGCAGTCCTAAGAGAAGAGAGACCCAGTACTTC
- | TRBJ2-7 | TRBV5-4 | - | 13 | CASSAGQVNEQYF | TGTGCCAGCAGTGCGGGACAAGTAAACGAGCAGTACTTC
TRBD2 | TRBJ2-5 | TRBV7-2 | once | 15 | CASKELAGGKETQYF | TGTGCCAGCAAGGAACTAGCGGGAGGAAAAGAGACCCAGTACTTC
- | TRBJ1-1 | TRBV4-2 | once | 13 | CASSSGRNTEAFF | TGTGCCAGCAGCTCTGGACGGAACACTGAAGCTTTCTTT
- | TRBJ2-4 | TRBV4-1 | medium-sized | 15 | CASSQDPASKNIQYF | TGCGCCAGCAGCCAAGACCCGGCCTCCAAAAACATTCAGTACTTC
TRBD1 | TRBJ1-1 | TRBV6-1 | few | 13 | CASTGTGDTEAFF | TGTGCCAGCACCGGGACAGGGGACACTGAAGCTTTCTTT
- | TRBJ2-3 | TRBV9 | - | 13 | CASSESSTDTQYF | TGTGCCAGCAGCGAAAGTAGCACAGATACGCAGTATTTT
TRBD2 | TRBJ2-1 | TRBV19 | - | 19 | CASSIETFGAGTSYNEQFF | TGTGCCAGTAGTATAGAAACGTTTGGGGCCGGGACTAGCTACAATGAGCAGTTCTTC
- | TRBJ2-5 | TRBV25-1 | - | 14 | CASSVPYREQTQYF | TGTGCCAGCAGTGTTCCATACAGGGAGCAGACCCAGTACTTC
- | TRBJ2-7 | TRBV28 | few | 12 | CATTTTGGEQYF | TGTGCCACCACAACCACTGGGGGGGAGCAGTACTTC
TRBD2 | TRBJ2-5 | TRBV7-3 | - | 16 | CASSPGLAGSQETQYF | TGTGCCAGCAGCCCGGGACTAGCGGGAAGCCAAGAGACCCAGTACTTC
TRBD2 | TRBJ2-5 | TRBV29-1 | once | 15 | CSTGTSSVLGETQYF | TGCAGCACCGGGACTAGCTCTGTACTGGGAGAGACCCAGTACTTC
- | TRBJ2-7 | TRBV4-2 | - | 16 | CASSPGMGVRTYEQYF | TGTGCCAGCAGCCCGGGTATGGGGGTCAGAACCTACGAGCAGTACTTC
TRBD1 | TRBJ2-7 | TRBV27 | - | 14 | CASSFRDRVYEQYF | TGTGCCAGCAGTTTCCGGGACAGGGTTTACGAGCAGTACTTC
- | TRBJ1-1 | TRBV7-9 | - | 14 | CASSREQLNTEAFF | TGTGCCAGCAGCAGAGAACAGTTGAACACTGAAGCTTTCTTT
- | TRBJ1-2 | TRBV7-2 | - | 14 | CASSLVGGSYGYTF | TGTGCCAGCAGCTTAGTCGGGGGCTCCTATGGCTACACCTTC
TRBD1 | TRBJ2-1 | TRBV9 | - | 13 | CASSPRQGEEQFF | TGTGCCAGCAGCCCCAGACAGGGTGAGGAGCAGTTCTTC
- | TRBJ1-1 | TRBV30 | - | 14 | CAWDRGGGYTEAFF | TGTGCCTGGGATCGTGGGGGAGGGTACACTGAAGCTTTCTTT
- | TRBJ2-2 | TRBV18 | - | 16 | CASSQDSPHTTGELFF | TGTGCCAGCTCACAGGACTCACCTCATACCACCGGGGAGCTGTTTTTT
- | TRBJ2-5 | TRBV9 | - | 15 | CASSVDAAHQETQYF | TGTGCCAGCAGCGTAGACGCCGCTCATCAAGAGACCCAGTACTTC
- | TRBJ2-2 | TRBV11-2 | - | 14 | CASSANRVSGELFF | TGTGCCAGCAGCGCCAACAGGGTTTCCGGGGAGCTGTTTTTT
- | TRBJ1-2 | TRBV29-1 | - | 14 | CSVPRRSGDYGYTF | TGCAGCGTTCCTCGTCGTTCAGGGGACTATGGCTACACCTTC
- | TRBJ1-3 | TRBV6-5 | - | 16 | CASSYSTGVTGNTIYF | TGTGCCAGCAGTTACTCGACGGGGGTCACTGGAAACACCATATATTTT
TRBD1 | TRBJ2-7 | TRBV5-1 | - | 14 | CASSLGDRAYEQYF | TGCGCCAGCAGCTTGGGGGACAGGGCCTACGAGCAGTACTTC
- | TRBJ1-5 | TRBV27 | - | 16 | CASSLSGGHSNQPQHF | TGTGCCAGCAGTTTATCTGGAGGGCATAGCAATCAGCCCCAGCATTTT
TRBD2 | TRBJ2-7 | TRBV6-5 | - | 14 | CASSSRGGTYEQYF | TGTGCCAGCTCCTCCCGGGGGGGTACCTACGAGCAGTACTTC
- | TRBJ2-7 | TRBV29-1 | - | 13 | CSGADRTTYEQYF | TGCAGCGGGGCAGACAGGACCACCTACGAGCAGTACTTC
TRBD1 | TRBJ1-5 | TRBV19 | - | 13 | CASSRQGDQPQHF | TGTGCCAGTAGTAGACAGGGAGATCAGCCCCAGCATTTT
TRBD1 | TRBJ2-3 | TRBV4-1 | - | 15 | CASSQGQGAEDTQYF | TGCGCCAGCAGCCAGGGACAGGGGGCTGAAGATACGCAGTATTTT
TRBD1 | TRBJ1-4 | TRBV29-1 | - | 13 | CSVGQGAREKLFF | TGCAGCGTTGGACAGGGGGCAAGGGAAAAACTGTTTTTT
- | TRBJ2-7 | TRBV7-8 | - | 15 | CASSLDGGNPYEQYF | TGTGCCAGCAGCTTAGACGGCGGGAATCCCTACGAGCAGTACTTC
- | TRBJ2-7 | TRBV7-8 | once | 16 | CASSLDLELGYYEQYF | TGTGCCAGCAGCTTAGACCTAGAACTCGGCTACTACGAGCAGTACTTC
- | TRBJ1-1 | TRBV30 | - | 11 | CAWSEGVQAFF | TGTGCCTGGAGTGAAGGGGTTCAAGCTTTCTTT
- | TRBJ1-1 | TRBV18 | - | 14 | CASSPPHSGTEAFF | TGTGCCAGCTCACCTCCCCACTCGGGGACTGAAGCTTTCTTT
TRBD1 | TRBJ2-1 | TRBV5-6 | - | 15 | CASSYGQGSYNEQFF | TGTGCCAGCAGCTACGGACAGGGCTCCTACAATGAGCAGTTCTTC
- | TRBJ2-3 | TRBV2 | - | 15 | CASSERESDTDTQYF | TGTGCCAGCAGCGAAAGGGAGTCCGACACAGATACGCAGTATTTT
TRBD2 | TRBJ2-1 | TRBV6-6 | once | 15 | CASTLGLAGRNEQFF | TGTGCCAGCACTCTAGGACTAGCGGGACGGAATGAGCAGTTCTTC
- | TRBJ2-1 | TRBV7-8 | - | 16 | CASSLARRPEYNEQFF | TGTGCCAGCAGCTTAGCACGCAGACCAGAGTACAATGAGCAGTTCTTC
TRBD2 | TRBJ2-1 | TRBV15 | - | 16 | CATSGGLAGVYNEQFF | TGTGCCACCAGCGGAGGACTAGCGGGAGTCTACAATGAGCAGTTCTTC
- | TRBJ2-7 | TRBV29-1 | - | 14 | CSVMSNWPSYEQYF | TGCAGCGTGATGTCAAACTGGCCGTCCTACGAGCAGTACTTC
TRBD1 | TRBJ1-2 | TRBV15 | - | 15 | CATSRGTDRGYGYTF | TGTGCCACCAGCAGAGGGACAGACAGGGGCTATGGCTACACCTTC
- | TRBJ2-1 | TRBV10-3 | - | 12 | CAISAVTNEQFF | TGTGCCATCAGTGCTGTGACTAATGAGCAGTTCTTC
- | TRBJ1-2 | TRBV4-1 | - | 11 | CASSHPSGYTF | TGCGCCAGCAGCCACCCCTCGGGCTACACCTTC
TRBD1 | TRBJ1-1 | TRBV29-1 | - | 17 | CSVDVSGAGGGNTEAFF | TGCAGCGTTGACGTGTCGGGGGCAGGGGGTGGGAACACTGAAGCTTTCTTT
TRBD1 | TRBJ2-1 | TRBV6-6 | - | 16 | CASSYLVGQGSNEQFF | TGTGCCAGCAGTTACTTGGTGGGACAGGGTAGCAATGAGCAGTTCTTC
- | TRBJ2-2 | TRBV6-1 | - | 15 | CASSGEGVLTGELFF | TGTGCCAGCAGTGGAGAAGGGGTTCTCACCGGGGAGCTGTTTTTT
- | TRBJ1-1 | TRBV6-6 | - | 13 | CASKTTGNTEAFF | TGTGCCAGCAAAACGACAGGGAACACTGAAGCTTTCTTT
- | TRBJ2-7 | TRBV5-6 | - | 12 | CASSPRSYEQYF | TGTGCCAGCAGCCCTCGCTCCTACGAGCAGTACTTC
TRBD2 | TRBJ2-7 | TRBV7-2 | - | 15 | CASSRPGLALYEQYF | TGTGCCAGCAGTCGCCCGGGACTAGCGCTTTACGAGCAGTACTTC
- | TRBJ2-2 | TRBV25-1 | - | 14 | CASSDRVATGELFF | TGTGCCAGCAGTGACAGGGTTGCGACCGGGGAGCTGTTTTTT
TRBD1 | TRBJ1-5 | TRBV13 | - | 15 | CASSSGTGANQPQHF | TGTGCCAGCAGCTCGGGGACAGGGGCCAATCAGCCCCAGCATTTT
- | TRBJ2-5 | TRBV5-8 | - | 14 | CASSLLGPMKTQYF | TGTGCCAGCAGCTTATTAGGGCCCATGAAGACCCAGTACTTC